This T cell receptor (beta chain) was captured in a study of blood T cell repertoires in COVID-19. For the study at large: T cells, B-cell-depleted T cells, or PBMCs provided the cDNA or gDNA that served as material.

In germline, CDR1 is ENHRY, CDR2 SYGVKD. The CDR3 has 11 amino acids. Trimming shortened V by 6 bases and J by 4 bases, and 7 bases separated the two germline ends. The sample holds a few counts of this clone. Followed longitudinally, the Seattle patients had been enrolled during active infection. Original data processing: For nucleated cells, counts were estimated from reference gene primer amplification. Profiled with immunoSEQ multiplex PCR; TCRdb holds only in-frame clones, not every one. The V and J calls and clone size come from that table; D and trimming were worked out from the DNA. This sample has 150,000 to 200,000 clones, with roughly four fifths found just once.

The receptor was derived from a woman between 65 and 79 years old with COVID-19, enrolled during active disease. J is TRBJ2-7 and V is TRBV10-3, with D unresolved. The sample taken for sequencing was peripheral blood. The CDR3 spells CAISLEYEQYF. For the CDR3, the DNA is TGTGCCATCAGCTTGGAGTACGAGCAGTACTTC.